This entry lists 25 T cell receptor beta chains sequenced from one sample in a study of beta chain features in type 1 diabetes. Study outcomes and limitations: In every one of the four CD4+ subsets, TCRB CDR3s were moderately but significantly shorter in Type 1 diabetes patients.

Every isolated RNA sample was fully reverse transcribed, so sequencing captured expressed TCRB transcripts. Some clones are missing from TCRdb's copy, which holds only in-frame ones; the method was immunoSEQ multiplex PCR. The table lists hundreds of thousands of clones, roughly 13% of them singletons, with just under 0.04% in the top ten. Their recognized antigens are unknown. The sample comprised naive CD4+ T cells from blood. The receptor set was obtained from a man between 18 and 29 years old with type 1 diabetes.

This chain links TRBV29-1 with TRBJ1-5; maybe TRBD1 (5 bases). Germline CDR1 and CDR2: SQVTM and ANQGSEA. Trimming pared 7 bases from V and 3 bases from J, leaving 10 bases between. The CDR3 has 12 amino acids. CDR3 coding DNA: TGCAGCGCGGGGGGTAACAATCAGCCCCAGCATTTT. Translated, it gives CSAGGNNQPQHF.

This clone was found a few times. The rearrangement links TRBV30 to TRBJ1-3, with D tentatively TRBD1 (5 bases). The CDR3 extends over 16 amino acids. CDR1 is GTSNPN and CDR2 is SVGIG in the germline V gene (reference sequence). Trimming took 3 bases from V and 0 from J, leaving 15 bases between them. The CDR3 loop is CAWSRDLLSSGNTIYF. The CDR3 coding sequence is TGTGCCTGGAGCCGGGACTTACTGAGCTCTGGAAACACCATATATTTT.

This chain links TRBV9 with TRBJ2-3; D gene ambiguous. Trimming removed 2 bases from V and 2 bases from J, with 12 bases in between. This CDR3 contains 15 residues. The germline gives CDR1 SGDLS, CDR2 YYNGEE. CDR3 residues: CASSVHHINTDTQYF. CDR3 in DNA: TGTGCCAGCAGCGTCCATCATATAAACACAGATACGCAGTATTTT.

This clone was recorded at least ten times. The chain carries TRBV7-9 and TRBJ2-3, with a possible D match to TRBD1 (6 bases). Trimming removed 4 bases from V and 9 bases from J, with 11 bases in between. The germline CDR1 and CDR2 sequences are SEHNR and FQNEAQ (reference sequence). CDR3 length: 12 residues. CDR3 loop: CASSSSTGTQYF. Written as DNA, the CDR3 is TGTGCCAGCAGCTCAAGTACAGGGACGCAGTATTTT.

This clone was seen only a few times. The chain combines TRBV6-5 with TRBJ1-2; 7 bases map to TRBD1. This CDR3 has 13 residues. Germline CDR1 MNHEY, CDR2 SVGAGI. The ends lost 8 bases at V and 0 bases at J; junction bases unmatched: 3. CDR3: CASYRGSNYGYTF. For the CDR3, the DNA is TGTGCCAGCTACAGGGGCTCTAACTATGGCTACACCTTC.

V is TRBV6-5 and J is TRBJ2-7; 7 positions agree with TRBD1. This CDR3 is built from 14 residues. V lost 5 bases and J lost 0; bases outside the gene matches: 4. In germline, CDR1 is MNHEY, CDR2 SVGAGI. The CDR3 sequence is CASSADRASYEQYF. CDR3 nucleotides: TGTGCCAGCAGTGCAGACAGGGCCTCCTACGAGCAGTACTTC.

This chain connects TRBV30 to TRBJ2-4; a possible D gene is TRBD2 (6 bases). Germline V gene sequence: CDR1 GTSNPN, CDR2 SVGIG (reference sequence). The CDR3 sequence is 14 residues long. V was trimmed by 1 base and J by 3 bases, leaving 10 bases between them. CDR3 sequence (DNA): TGTGCCTGGAGTGATGGGGGAGGCAAAAACATTCAGTACTTC. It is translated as CAWSDGGGKNIQYF. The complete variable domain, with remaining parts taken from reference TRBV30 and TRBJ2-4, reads SQTIHQWPATLVQPVGSPLSLECTVEGTSNPNLYWYRQAAGRGLQLLFYSVGIGQISSEVPQNLSASRPQDRQFILSSKKLLLSDSGFYLCAWSDGGGKNIQYFGAGTRLSVL.

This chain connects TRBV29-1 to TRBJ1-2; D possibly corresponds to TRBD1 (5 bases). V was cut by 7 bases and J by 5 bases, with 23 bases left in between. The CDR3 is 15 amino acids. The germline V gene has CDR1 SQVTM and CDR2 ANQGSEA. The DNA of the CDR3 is TGCAGCGCCACTCATGGAGACGGTGGGGCATATGGCTACACCTTC. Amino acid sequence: CSATHGDGGAYGYTF. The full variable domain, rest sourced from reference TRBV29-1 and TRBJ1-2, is SAVISQKPSRDICQRGTSLTIQCQVDSQVTMMFWYRQQPGQSLTLIATANQGSEATYESGFVIDKFPISRPNLTFSTLTVSNMSPEDSSIYLCSATHGDGGAYGYTFGSGTRLTVV.

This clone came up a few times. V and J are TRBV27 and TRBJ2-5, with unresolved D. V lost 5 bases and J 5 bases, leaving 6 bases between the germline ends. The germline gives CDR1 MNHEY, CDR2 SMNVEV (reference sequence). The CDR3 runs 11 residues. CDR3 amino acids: CASSRAETQYF. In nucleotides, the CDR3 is TGTGCCAGCAGTCGAGCGGAGACCCAGTACTTC.

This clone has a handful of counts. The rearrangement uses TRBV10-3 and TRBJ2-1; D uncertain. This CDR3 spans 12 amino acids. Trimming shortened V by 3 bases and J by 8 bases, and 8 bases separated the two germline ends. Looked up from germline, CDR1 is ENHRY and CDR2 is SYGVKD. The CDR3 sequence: CAISERADEQFF. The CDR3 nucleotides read TGTGCCATCAGTGAACGAGCCGATGAGCAGTTCTTC.

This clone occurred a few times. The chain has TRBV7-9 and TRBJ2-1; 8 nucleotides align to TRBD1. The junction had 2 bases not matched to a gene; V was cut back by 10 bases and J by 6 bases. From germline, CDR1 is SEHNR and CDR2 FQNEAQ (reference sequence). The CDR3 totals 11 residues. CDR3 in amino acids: CAKGQVNEQFF. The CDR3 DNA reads TGTGCCAAGGGACAGGTCAATGAGCAGTTCTTC.

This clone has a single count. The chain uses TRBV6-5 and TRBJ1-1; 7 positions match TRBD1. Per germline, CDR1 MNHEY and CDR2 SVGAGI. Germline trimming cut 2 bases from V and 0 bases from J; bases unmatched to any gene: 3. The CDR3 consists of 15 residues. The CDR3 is CASSYQGVVNTEAFF. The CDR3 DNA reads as TGTGCCAGCAGTTACCAGGGGGTCGTGAACACTGAAGCTTTCTTT.

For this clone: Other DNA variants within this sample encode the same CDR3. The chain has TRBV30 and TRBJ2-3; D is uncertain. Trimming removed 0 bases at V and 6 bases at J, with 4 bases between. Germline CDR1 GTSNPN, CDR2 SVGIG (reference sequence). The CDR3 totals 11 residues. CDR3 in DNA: TGTGCCTGGAGTGTTGTGGATACGCAGTATTTT. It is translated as CAWSVVDTQYF. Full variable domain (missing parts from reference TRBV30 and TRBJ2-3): SQTIHQWPATLVQPVGSPLSLECTVEGTSNPNLYWYRQAAGRGLQLLFYSVGIGQISSEVPQNLSASRPQDRQFILSSKKLLLSDSGFYLCAWSVVDTQYFGPGTRLTVL.

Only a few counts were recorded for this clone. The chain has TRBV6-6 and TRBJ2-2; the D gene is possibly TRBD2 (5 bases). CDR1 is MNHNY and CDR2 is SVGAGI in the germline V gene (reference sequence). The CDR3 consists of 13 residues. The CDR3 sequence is CGARGADTGELFF. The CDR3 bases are TGTGGGGCCCGAGGAGCGGACACCGGGGAGCTGTTTTTT.

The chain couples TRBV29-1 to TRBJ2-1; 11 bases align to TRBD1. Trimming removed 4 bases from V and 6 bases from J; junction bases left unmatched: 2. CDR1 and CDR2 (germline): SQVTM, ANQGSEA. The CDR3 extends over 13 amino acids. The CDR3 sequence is CSVGGTGGNEQFF. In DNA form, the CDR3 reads TGCAGCGTTGGAGGGACAGGGGGCAATGAGCAGTTCTTC.

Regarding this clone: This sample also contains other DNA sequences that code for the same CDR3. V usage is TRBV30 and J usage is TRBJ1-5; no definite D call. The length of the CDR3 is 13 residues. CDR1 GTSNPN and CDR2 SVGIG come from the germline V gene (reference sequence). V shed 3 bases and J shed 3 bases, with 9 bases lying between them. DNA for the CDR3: TGTGCCTGGAGCGTACGGATCAATCAGCCCCAGCATTTT. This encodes CAWSVRINQPQHF.

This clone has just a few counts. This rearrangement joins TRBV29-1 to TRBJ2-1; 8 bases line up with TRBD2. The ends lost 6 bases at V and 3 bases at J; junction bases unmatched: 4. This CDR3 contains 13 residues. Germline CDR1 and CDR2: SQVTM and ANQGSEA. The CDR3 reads CSVRAGDYNEQFF. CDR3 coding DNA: TGCAGCGTGAGAGCGGGAGACTACAATGAGCAGTTCTTC.

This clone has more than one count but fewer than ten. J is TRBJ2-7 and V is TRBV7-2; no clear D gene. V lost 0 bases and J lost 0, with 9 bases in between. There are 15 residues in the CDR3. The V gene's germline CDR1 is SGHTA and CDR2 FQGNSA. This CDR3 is CASSLAGPDSYEQYF. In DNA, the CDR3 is TGTGCCAGCAGCTTAGCAGGGCCCGACTCCTACGAGCAGTACTTC. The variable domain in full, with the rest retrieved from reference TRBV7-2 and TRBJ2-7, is GAGVSQSPSNKVTEKGKDVELRCDPISGHTALYWYRQSLGQGLEFLIYFQGNSAPDKSGLPSDRFSAERTGGSVSTLTIQRTQQEDSAVYLCASSLAGPDSYEQYFGPGTRLTVT.

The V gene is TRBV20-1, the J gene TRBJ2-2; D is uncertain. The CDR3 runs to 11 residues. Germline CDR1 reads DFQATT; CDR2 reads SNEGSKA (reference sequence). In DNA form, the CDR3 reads TGCAACGACGGTAACCACGGGGAGCTGTTTTTT. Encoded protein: CNDGNHGELFF.

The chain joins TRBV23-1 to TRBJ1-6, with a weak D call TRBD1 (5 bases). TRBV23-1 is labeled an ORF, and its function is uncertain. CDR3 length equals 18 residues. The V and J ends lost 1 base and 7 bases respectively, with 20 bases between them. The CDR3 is CASSQWNLGEGYNSPLHF. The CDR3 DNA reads TGCGCCAGCAGTCAATGGAATCTGGGGGAGGGTTACAATTCACCCCTCCACTTT.

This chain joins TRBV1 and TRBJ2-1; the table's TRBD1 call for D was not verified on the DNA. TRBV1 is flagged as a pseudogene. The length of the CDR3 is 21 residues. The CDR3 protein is CTSSQDAGTGRRSDSYNEQFF. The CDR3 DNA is TGCACCAGCAGCCAAGATGCCGGGACAGGGCGCCGAAGCGACTCCTACAATGAGCAGTTCTTC.

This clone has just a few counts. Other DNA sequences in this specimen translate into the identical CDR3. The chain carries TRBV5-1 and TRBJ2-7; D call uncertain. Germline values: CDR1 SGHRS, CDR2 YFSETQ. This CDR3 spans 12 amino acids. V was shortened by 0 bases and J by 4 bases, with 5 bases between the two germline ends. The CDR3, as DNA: TGCGCCAGCAGCTTGGGTGGATACGAGCAGTACTTC. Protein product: CASSLGGYEQYF.

The CDR3 DNA is TGCAGCGGATTACGGGACAGGAAGGGGGAGCTGTTTTTT. It codes for CSGLRDRKGELFF. The chain carries TRBV29-1 and TRBJ2-2; 8 bases line up with TRBD1. The CDR3 is 13 amino acids. The V gene end was trimmed by 7 bases and the J gene end by 8 bases; junction bases not matched to a gene: 9. Germline V lookup: CDR1 SQVTM, CDR2 ANQGSEA.

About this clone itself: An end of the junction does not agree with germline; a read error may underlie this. The CDR3 is CASFPGAVPYRVF. CDR3 nucleotides: TGTGCCAGCTTCCCAGGCGCGGTCCCATACCGGGTCTTC. The chain joins TRBV18 to TRBJ2-1, with D unclear. Germline loops: CDR1 KGHSH, CDR2 LQKENI. The CDR3 is 13 residues long.

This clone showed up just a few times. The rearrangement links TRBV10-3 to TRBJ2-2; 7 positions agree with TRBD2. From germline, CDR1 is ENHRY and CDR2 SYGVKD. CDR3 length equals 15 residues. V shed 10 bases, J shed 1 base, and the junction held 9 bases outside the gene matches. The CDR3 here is CASKRLAENTGELFF. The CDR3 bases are TGTGCCAGCAAGCGGCTAGCGGAGAACACCGGGGAGCTGTTTTTT.